This T cell receptor (beta chain) is drawn from a study of read filtering for tumor transcriptome and immune sequencing. The library was built from 400 ng RNA with molecular barcoded adaptors for alpha/delta and beta/gamma chains. TCRdb fed the reads into MiXCR, producing one record per CDR3 protein. The sample lists about 35,000 distinct CDR3 sequences, approximately 14% occurring once. This clonotype was seen ten or more times. The CDR3 runs 13 residues. Germline CDR1 DFQATT, CDR2 SNEGSKA (reference sequence). The junction had 6 bases not matched to a gene; V was cut back by 3 bases and J by 5 bases.

This sequence was found in a donor at least 40 years old with multiple myeloma. The rearrangement uses TRBV20-1 and TRBJ1-1, with 7 bases fitting TRBD1. What was sequenced was a population of CD138-negative cells sorted from bone marrow. DNA of the CDR3: TGCAGTGCTAGTATTTCAGGGGGTACTGAAGCTTTCTTT. Protein sequence: CSASISGGTEAFF.